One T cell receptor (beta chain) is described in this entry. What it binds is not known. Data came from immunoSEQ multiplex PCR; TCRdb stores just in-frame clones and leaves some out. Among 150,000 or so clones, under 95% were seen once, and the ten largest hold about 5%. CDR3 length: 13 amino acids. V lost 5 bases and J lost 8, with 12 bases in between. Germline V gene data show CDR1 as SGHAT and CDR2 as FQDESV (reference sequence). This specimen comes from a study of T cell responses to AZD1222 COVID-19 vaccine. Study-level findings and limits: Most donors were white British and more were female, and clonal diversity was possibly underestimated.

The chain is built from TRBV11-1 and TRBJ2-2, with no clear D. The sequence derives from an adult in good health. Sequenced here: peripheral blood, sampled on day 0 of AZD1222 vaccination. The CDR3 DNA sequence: TGTGCCAGCAGCGCCGACATGATTGGGGAGCTGTTTTTT. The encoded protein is CASSADMIGELFF.